Each of the 19 T cell receptor beta chains below was sequenced from the same sample in a study of blood T cells in healthy people across ages. A second PCR of roughly 7 to 11 cycles used a sample-barcoded 5' primer and a J-beta primer mix. MiXCR, run by TCRdb on the 5' RACE reads, gives a single entry per CDR3 protein. The table has hundreds of thousands of distinct CDR3 sequences, less than 25% seen once. The sample was also linked to a second study, of T cells of mothers and their children.

Input material: blood. The receptors here all came from a boy aged 10-17 years in good health.

The gene calls are TRBV20-1 and TRBJ2-7; D remains ambiguous. The CDR3 is 17 amino acids. V lost 0 bases to trimming and J lost 0 bases, with 18 bases between them. Looked up from germline, CDR1 is DFQATT and CDR2 is SNEGSKA (reference sequence). The CDR3 DNA sequence: TGCAGTGCTAGAGAGCTCCGTGGAAAGAGGAGCTCCTACGAGCAGTACTTC. Translating it yields CSARELRGKRSSYEQYF.

This clonotype was detected only a few times. V gene TRBV28 combines with J gene TRBJ2-5; possible D gene TRBD1, 5 bases. Trimming pared 11 bases from V and 5 bases from J, leaving 21 bases between. The CDR3 runs to 14 residues. Germline V lookup: CDR1 MDHEN, CDR2 SYDVKM. The CDR3 here is CASIPQGGWETQYF. The CDR3 DNA is TGTGCCTCCATCCCCCAGGGCGGATGGGAGACCCAGTACTTC. Full variable domain (outside the CDR3, taken from reference TRBV28 and TRBJ2-5): DVKVTQSSRYLVKRTGEKVFLECVQDMDHENMFWYRQDPGLGLRLIYFSYDVKMKEKGDIPEGYSVSREKKERFSLILESASTNQTSMYLCASIPQGGWETQYFGPGTRLLVL.

The chain combines TRBV28 with TRBJ2-2; no definite D call. Germline loops: CDR1 MDHEN, CDR2 SYDVKM. This CDR3 comprises 12 residues. Trimming removed 3 bases from V and 6 bases from J, with 5 bases in between. The DNA of the CDR3 is TGTGCCAGCAGTTTGAGGCCCGGGGAGCTGTTTTTT. Protein sequence: CASSLRPGELFF.

In this sample, this clonotype turned up a few times. The V and J genes are TRBV5-1 and TRBJ2-7, with TRBD1 identical over 11 bases. This CDR3 comprises 14 residues. Germline lookup yields CDR1 SGHRS and CDR2 YFSETQ. With V trimmed by 0 bases and J by 5 bases, 1 base remained unmatched. The CDR3 is CASSLGTGGHEQYF. The CDR3 coding sequence is TGCGCCAGCAGCTTGGGGACAGGGGGCCACGAGCAGTACTTC.

The rearrangement links TRBV27 to TRBJ2-6, with a tentative D call TRBD1 (6 bases). The CDR3 contains 19 residues. Between the trimmed V and J ends, which lost 5 bases and 0 bases, there was a span of 20 bases. CDR1 is MNHEY and CDR2 is SMNVEV in the germline V gene (reference sequence). For the CDR3, the DNA is TGTGCCAGCAGTCCTCTCGGGACAATCGCTTACTCTGGGGCCAACGTCCTGACTTTC. Protein product: CASSPLGTIAYSGANVLTF.

This clonotype showed up just a few times. One end of the junction varies from germline; a read error may be responsible. V usage is TRBV12-3 or TRBV12-4 and J usage is TRBJ1-2, with a weak D call TRBD1 (6 bases). The CDR3 covers 12 residues. The CDR3 reads CVSSLDRYGYTF. In DNA form, the CDR3 reads TGTGTCAGCAGTTTGGACAGATATGGCTACACCTTC.

The chain links TRBV28 to TRBJ2-7; D call uncertain. CDR3 length: 15 residues. V lost 7 bases, J lost 3 bases, and 19 bases lay in between. CDR1 and CDR2 (germline): MDHEN, SYDVKM. CDR3: CASTSSWPYGYEQYF. The DNA for the CDR3 is TGTGCCAGCACCTCCTCGTGGCCCTACGGCTACGAGCAGTACTTC.

For this clonotype: Lacking the conserved final phenylalanine or tryptophan, this CDR3 likely reflects a read error. The chain links TRBV7-2 to TRBJ2-5; the D gene is possibly TRBD1 (6 bases). This CDR3 spans 15 amino acids. V lost 1 base and J lost 1, with 10 bases in between. Germline CDR1 and CDR2: SGHTA and FQGNSA. CDR3 sequence reads: CASSLVSTGQETQYS. The CDR3 DNA reads TGTGCCAGCAGCTTAGTGTCGACAGGCCAAGAGACCCAGTACTCC.

This clonotype occurred a few times. V gene TRBV29-1 combines with J gene TRBJ1-1; the D gene is possibly TRBD1 (5 bases). This CDR3 contains 11 residues. Germline values: CDR1 SQVTM, CDR2 ANQGSEA. Between the trimmed V and J ends, which lost 7 bases and 6 bases, there was a span of 12 bases. CDR3: CSARRGAEAFF. CDR3 DNA: TGCAGCGCCCGGAGGGGCGCTGAAGCTTTCTTT.

Only a few counts were recorded for this clonotype. The genes are TRBV7-8 and TRBJ2-7; TRBD1 matches 7 bases. With 4 bases clipped from V and 4 bases from J, the junction kept 10 bases outside the gene matches. Germline lookup yields CDR1 SGHVS and CDR2 FQNEAQ. The CDR3 extends over 15 amino acids. As DNA, the CDR3 is TGTGCCAGCAGCTCCCCCGGGACAGTACCTTACGAGCAGTACTTC. It yields the protein CASSSPGTVPYEQYF.

The chain links TRBV12-3 or TRBV12-4 to TRBJ2-5, with 16 bases aligning to TRBD2. CDR3 length: 18 residues. Unmatched junction bases numbered 10, after V lost 5 bases and J lost 4 bases. The CDR3: CASSEGLAGGPTRETQYF. The CDR3, as DNA: TGTGCCAGCAGTGAGGGACTAGCGGGAGGGCCAACCCGAGAGACCCAGTACTTC.

This clonotype has just a few counts. One junction end does not reproduce the germline sequence, and a read error may be involved. The CDR3 loop is CAGSQGGGTYGYTF. In DNA form, the CDR3 reads TGTGCCGGCAGCCAAGGAGGGGGCACCTATGGCTACACCTTC. The chain has TRBV3-1 and TRBJ1-2; 7 positions agree with TRBD1. There are 14 residues in the CDR3. Germline V CDR1 and CDR2: LGHDT, YNNKEL (reference sequence).

The gene calls are TRBV6-1 and TRBJ2-6, with no clear D. The CDR3 spans 17 residues. Germline CDR1 reads MNHNS; CDR2 reads SASEGT. Trimming took off 6 bases at V and 0 bases at J, with 15 bases between the two ends. As DNA, the CDR3 is TGTGCCAGCAGGCCACTGGGCCTGTTCTCTGGGGCCAACGTCCTGACTTTC. Amino acid sequence: CASRPLGLFSGANVLTF.

In this sample, this clonotype turned up once. This chain links TRBV28 with TRBJ2-5; D might be TRBD2 (6 bases). The germline V gene encodes CDR1 MDHEN and CDR2 SYDVKM. The CDR3 covers 15 residues. V was cut by 5 bases and J by 9 bases, with 22 bases left in between. The CDR3 sequence: CASSPRHKTGEAQYF. The CDR3 region has the DNA TGTGCCAGCAGTCCCCGACATAAAACGGGGGAGGCCCAGTACTTC.

The chain is built from TRBV27 and TRBJ1-4; 7 positions agree with TRBD1. CDR3 size: 17 residues. J lost 7 bases, V lost 5 bases, and 16 bases had no gene match. CDR1 and CDR2 (germline): MNHEY, SMNVEV (reference sequence). CDR3 in DNA: TGTGCCAGCAGTGGCAACTTCCTAGGGGGCGCCGCTGAAAAACTGTTTTTT. As protein: CASSGNFLGGAAEKLFF. Variable domain in full (rest from reference TRBV27 and TRBJ1-4): EAQVTQNPRYLITVTGKKLTVTCSQNMNHEYMSWYRQDPGLGLRQIYYSMNVEVTDKGDVPEGYKVSRKEKRNFPLILESPSPNQTSLYFCASSGNFLGGAAEKLFFGSGTQLSVL.

This chain links TRBV7-9 with TRBJ2-5, with TRBD1 identical over 9 bases. The germline CDR1 and CDR2 sequences are SEHNR and FQNEAQ (reference sequence). The CDR3 is made up of 15 amino acids. V lost 4 bases to trimming and J lost 0 bases; unmatched junction nucleotides: 3. The CDR3 spells CASSSGTGNQETQYF. CDR3 in DNA: TGTGCCAGCAGCTCTGGGACAGGGAACCAAGAGACCCAGTACTTC. The entire variable domain, with the rest obtained from reference TRBV7-9 and TRBJ2-5, is as follows: DTGVSQNPRHKITKRGQNVTFRCDPISEHNRLYWYRQTLGQGPEFLTYFQNEAQLEKSRLLSDRFSAERPKGSFSTLEIQRTEQGDSAMYLCASSSGTGNQETQYFGPGTRLLVL.

The V and J genes are TRBV20-1 and TRBJ2-7, with TRBD2 matching over 11 bases. CDR1 is DFQATT and CDR2 is SNEGSKA in the germline V gene (reference sequence). This CDR3 has 15 amino acids. After removal of 2 bases from V and 4 bases from J, the junction contained 7 bases not matched to a gene. CDR3 in amino acids: CSARSSGGLTYEQYF. CDR3 sequence (DNA): TGCAGTGCTAGATCTAGCGGGGGGCTCACTTACGAGCAGTACTTC.

As for this clonotype: Its ends do not fully match the called genes, so a read error is possible. V is TRBV6-2 or TRBV6-3 and J is TRBJ1-2; D gene ambiguous. The CDR3 spans 13 residues. Germline V CDR1 and CDR2: MNHEY, SVGEGT. CDR3 region: CACSNRALEGYTF. CDR3 nucleotides: TGTGCCTGCAGTAATCGGGCTCTTGAGGGCTACACCTTC.

The genes are TRBV27 and TRBJ2-5, with D unclear. The DNA end lines up better with TRBJ2-7; the J call may be wrong. This CDR3 spans 13 amino acids. CDR1 is MNHEY and CDR2 is SMNVEV in the germline V gene (reference sequence). The CDR3 reads CASSSLSSYEQYF. CDR3 bases: TGTGCCAGCAGTTCCCTGAGCTCCTACGAGCAGTACTTC.